This TCR beta chain was identified in a study of blood T cell repertoires in COVID-19. About the research overall: COVID-19 samples collected from the United States, Italy and Spain covered acute and convalescent phases. The cDNA or gDNA used as material had been derived from T cells, B-cell-depleted T cells, or PBMCs.

Unmatched junction bases numbered 9, after V lost 7 bases and J lost 6 bases. This CDR3 comprises 15 residues. Germline CDR1 is SNHLY and CDR2 is FYNNEI. The authors' processing: For nucleated cells, counts were estimated from reference gene primer amplification. TCRdb's table, derived via immunoSEQ multiplex PCR, lists solely in-frame clones and lacks some. D and trimming come from the DNA, and the V and J calls and clone size come from that table. The repertoire holds about 48,000 clones, with roughly 80% as singletons. The receptor was isolated from a man aged 35-49 years with acute or convalescent COVID-19. This rearrangement joins TRBV2 to TRBJ1-2; 12 positions agree with TRBD1. The sample comprised peripheral blood. The CDR3 reads CASNFRGDRGHGYTF. CDR3 DNA sequence: TGTGCCAGCAACTTCCGCGGGGACAGGGGGCATGGCTACACCTTC.